The 28 T cell receptor beta chains below all came from one sample that was sequenced in a study of blood T cell repertoires in COVID-19. The data were produced by immunoSEQ multiplex PCR, yet TCRdb's version contains in-frame clones alone and is incomplete. The sample lists roughly 250,000 clones; approximately 80% were seen once. The sequencing input was peripheral blood. Every receptor here comes from a woman aged 55-70 years with active or convalescent COVID-19.

This chain links TRBV5-4 with TRBJ2-2, with a possible D match to TRBD1 (6 bases). With 1 base removed from V and 4 bases from J, the gap between germline ends came to 14 bases. Germline V gene data show CDR1 as SGHNT and CDR2 as YYREEE (reference sequence). The CDR3 sequence is 16 residues long. Written as DNA, the CDR3 is TGTGCCAGCAGCTTGCTACAGGGCCGGGGCACCGGGGAGCTGTTTTTT. Residues: CASSLLQGRGTGELFF.

The chain recombines TRBV6-5 with TRBJ1-2; 7 nucleotides align to TRBD1. Germline-derived CDR1 and CDR2 are MNHEY and SVGAGI. The CDR3 length is 14 residues. V lost 10 bases to trimming and J lost 2 bases; unmatched junction nucleotides: 10. This CDR3 is CANLGPTGNYGYTF. The CDR3 DNA reads as TGTGCCAACCTAGGGCCGACAGGGAACTATGGCTACACCTTC.

This clone was seen a handful of times. The gene calls are TRBV27 and TRBJ1-1, with 7 bases that match TRBD1. V lost 2 bases and J lost 5; bases outside the gene matches: 14. The CDR3 is 17 amino acids. The germline V gene has CDR1 MNHEY and CDR2 SMNVEV (reference sequence). The CDR3 spells CASSLAPRGGWGTEAFF. For the CDR3, the DNA is TGTGCCAGCAGTTTAGCGCCCAGAGGGGGCTGGGGGACTGAAGCTTTCTTT.

The V and J genes are TRBV5-4 and TRBJ2-7; D is ambiguous. The germline gives CDR1 SGHNT, CDR2 YYREEE (reference sequence). V was pared by 5 bases and J by 3 bases, with 15 bases between. The CDR3 contains 14 residues. The CDR3 here is CASSLVGRNYEQYF. The CDR3 DNA reads TGTGCCAGCAGTCTAGTAGGTCGGAACTACGAGCAGTACTTC.

The rearrangement links TRBV7-3 to TRBJ1-1; a possible D gene is TRBD1 (6 bases). The CDR3 spans 16 residues. Trimming removed 3 bases at V and 0 bases at J, with 14 bases between. Germline CDR1 is SGHTA and CDR2 is FQGTGA. CDR3 protein: CASSLSGAIMNTEAFF. The DNA for the CDR3 is TGTGCCAGCAGCTTGTCAGGGGCCATCATGAACACTGAAGCTTTCTTT.

The chain links TRBV12-3 or TRBV12-4 to TRBJ2-3; no clear D gene. The V end lost 5 bases, the J end lost 3 bases, and 9 bases lay between the germline ends. There are 13 residues in the CDR3. The CDR3 protein is CASSPPGTDTQYF. DNA for the CDR3: TGTGCCAGCAGTCCGCCGGGTACAGATACGCAGTATTTT.

Note on this clone: Because the CDR3 is missing its conserved closing phenylalanine or tryptophan, this is likely a read error. Because the CDR3's place on the DNA is in doubt, the DNA is left out and the CDR3 is given as listed by TCRdb. The chain joins TRBV2 to TRBJ1-3. The CDR3 has 11 amino acids, counting both end residues. Germline V lookup: CDR1 SNHLY, CDR2 FYNNEI. This chain's CDR3 is CASKVRGGYLL.

This clone has a single count. The CDR3 here is CASSAPGHRGKNIQYF. DNA for the CDR3: TGTGCCAGCAGCGCGCCGGGACACAGGGGAAAGAACATTCAGTACTTC. The rearrangement links TRBV5-6 to TRBJ2-4, with 7 positions matching TRBD1. CDR1 SGHDT and CDR2 YYEEEE come from the germline V gene. Unmatched junction bases numbered 14, after V lost 4 bases and J lost 7 bases. The CDR3 length is 16 residues.

CDR3 sequence reads: CASTSNTGELFF. In DNA, the CDR3 is TGTGCCAGCACTTCGAACACCGGGGAGCTGTTTTTT. This chain connects TRBV27 to TRBJ2-2, with no clear D. Germline V gives CDR1 MNHEY, CDR2 SMNVEV (reference sequence). The CDR3 extends over 12 amino acids. Trimming shortened V by 7 bases and J by 0 bases, and 3 bases separated the two germline ends.

Details on this clone: The identical CDR3 is also encoded by other nucleotide sequences in the sample. As DNA, the CDR3 is TGTGCCACCAGCAGAGAGGGGACAGGGGCCAATGAGCAGTTCTTC. Amino acids: CATSREGTGANEQFF. V is TRBV15 and J is TRBJ2-1, with 10 bases identical to TRBD1. The V segment lost 0 bases and the J segment 6 bases; nucleotides outside the gene matches: 2. CDR3 length equals 15 residues. Germline CDR1 reads LNHNV; CDR2 reads YYDKDF (reference sequence).

V gene TRBV5-1 combines with J gene TRBJ2-1; TRBD2 might be the D (6 bases). Germline V gene data show CDR1 as SGHRS and CDR2 as YFSETQ. There are 17 residues in the CDR3. V gave up 0 bases and J gave up 6 bases, with 19 bases separating them. The CDR3 sequence: CASSLEAGPQMSNEQFF. For the CDR3, the DNA is TGCGCCAGCAGCTTGGAGGCGGGACCCCAAATGAGCAATGAGCAGTTCTTC. The full variable domain, its missing parts supplied by reference TRBV5-1 and TRBJ2-1, is KAGVTQTPRYLIKTRGQQVTLSCSPISGHRSVSWYQQTPGQGLQFLFEYFSETQRNKGNFPGRFSGRQFSNSRSEMNVSTLELGDSALYLCASSLEAGPQMSNEQFFGPGTRLTVL.

The chain recombines TRBV5-6 with TRBJ1-3; no clear D. Germline loops: CDR1 SGHDT, CDR2 YYEEEE. The CDR3 length is 13 residues. The ends were cut back, 5 bases at V and 2 bases at J, with 8 bases in the middle. CDR3 in amino acids: CASRRTTGNTIYF. The DNA of the CDR3 is TGTGCCAGCAGGAGAACTACTGGAAACACCATATATTTT.

As to this clone: In the same sample, other DNA sequences code for this CDR3. The rearrangement links TRBV5-4 to TRBJ2-2; D unclear. This CDR3 contains 14 residues. In germline, CDR1 is SGHNT, CDR2 YYREEE (reference sequence). Between the trimmed V and J ends, which lost 2 bases and 2 bases, there was a span of 7 bases. The CDR3 loop is CASSFTLNTGELFF. As DNA, the CDR3 is TGTGCCAGCAGCTTTACTCTCAACACCGGGGAGCTGTTTTTT.

The J gene is TRBJ2-7, the V gene TRBV19; TRBD1 might be the D (5 bases). V was trimmed by 4 bases and J by 2 bases, leaving 15 bases between them. This CDR3 is 15 amino acids long. The germline V gene encodes CDR1 LNHDA and CDR2 SQIVND (reference sequence). CDR3 coding DNA: TGTGCCAGTAGTAAAGGGGCTGGGTATACCTACGAGCAGTACTTC. It encodes CASSKGAGYTYEQYF.

The V call is TRBV30, the J call TRBJ2-7; TRBD1 agrees at 7 bases. The CDR3 runs 14 residues. Germline trimming cut 0 bases from V and 2 bases from J; bases unmatched to any gene: 4. Germline V lookup: CDR1 GTSNPN, CDR2 SVGIG (reference sequence). This CDR3 is CAWSVGGQTYEQYF. In DNA, the CDR3 is TGTGCCTGGAGTGTAGGGGGACAGACCTACGAGCAGTACTTC.

V usage is TRBV11-2 and J usage is TRBJ1-2, with unresolved D. Germline-derived CDR1 and CDR2 are SGHAT and FQNNGV. The CDR3 is made up of 14 amino acids. Trimming left V 4 bases short and J 4 bases short, with 13 bases between. The CDR3 nucleotides are TGTGCCAGCAGCTCGCCTAACCTAGGCTATGGCTACACCTTC. Translation: CASSSPNLGYGYTF.

This clone was detected once. This chain joins TRBV18 and TRBJ2-5; TRBD1 might be the D (6 bases). The CDR3 extends over 15 amino acids. V was clipped by 4 bases and J by 1 base, with 13 bases between them. In germline, CDR1 is KGHSH, CDR2 LQKENI. CDR3 sequence (DNA): TGTGCCAGCTCACTACCGGGACAACCCCAAGAGACCCAGTACTTC. Encoded protein: CASSLPGQPQETQYF.

The chain combines TRBV5-4 with TRBJ2-1, with 9 positions matching TRBD2. In germline, CDR1 is SGHNT, CDR2 YYREEE (reference sequence). V was clipped by 3 bases and J by 7 bases; unmatched bases: 11. CDR3 size: 16 residues. CDR3 region: CASSSIAGGLRNEQFF. The CDR3 DNA sequence: TGTGCCAGCAGCTCCATTGCGGGGGGGTTGAGGAATGAGCAGTTCTTC.

This clone has more than one count but fewer than ten. The V call is TRBV3-1 (or the pseudogene TRBV3-2), the J call TRBJ2-1, with a weak D call TRBD2 (6 bases). In germline, CDR1 is LGHDT, CDR2 YNNKEL (reference sequence). Trimming pared 4 bases from V and 8 bases from J, leaving 15 bases between. The CDR3 has 14 residues. The CDR3, as DNA: TGTGCCAGCAGCCCAGCGCTGGCGGGGCATGAGCAGTTCTTC. Encoded protein: CASSPALAGHEQFF.

The chain combines TRBV19 with TRBJ1-5; D gene uncertain. The CDR3 loop spans 16 amino acids. V lost 1 base and J 7 bases, leaving 17 bases between the germline ends. Germline V gene lookup returns CDR1 LNHDA and CDR2 SQIVND (reference sequence). The CDR3 nucleotides read TGTGCCAGTAGTATAGCTTGGGTCAAAACGGGACAGCCCCAGCATTTT. Translation: CASSIAWVKTGQPQHF.

The J gene is TRBJ2-1, the V gene TRBV24-1; 8 nucleotides agree with TRBD2. V trimming: 4 bases; J trimming: 8 bases; junction bases outside the gene matches: 6. Per the germline V gene, CDR1 is KGHDR and CDR2 is SFDVKD. The CDR3 has 14 amino acids. The CDR3 region is CATSDRTSRDEQFF. The CDR3 DNA reads TGTGCCACCAGTGACAGGACTAGCAGGGATGAGCAGTTCTTC.

The V and J genes are TRBV20-1 and TRBJ2-1; 7 positions match TRBD1. The CDR3 has 14 amino acids. Germline lookup yields CDR1 DFQATT and CDR2 SNEGSKA (reference sequence). V gave up 4 bases and J gave up 2 bases; unmatched junction bases: 5. The CDR3 nucleotides are TGCAGTGCTATTGAGGGGGCCGCCTACAATGAGCAGTTCTTC. It codes for CSAIEGAAYNEQFF.

This clone showed up just once. V gene TRBV7-2 combines with J gene TRBJ2-5; 8 nucleotides line up with TRBD2. Germline assignment: CDR1 SGHTA and CDR2 FQGNSA. The CDR3 has 14 residues. The J segment lost 4 bases and the V segment lost 4 bases, leaving 5 bases of the junction unmatched. CDR3 residues: CASSSRTSRETQYF. The CDR3 nucleotides are TGTGCCAGCAGCTCTAGGACTAGCAGAGAGACCCAGTACTTC. The full variable domain, in which reference TRBV7-2 and TRBJ2-5 provide the parts outside the CDR3, is GAGVSQSPSNKVTEKGKDVELRCDPISGHTALYWYRQSLGQGLEFLIYFQGNSAPDKSGLPSDRFSAERTGGSVSTLTIQRTQQEDSAVYLCASSSRTSRETQYFGPGTRLLVL.

DNA for the CDR3: TGTGCCACTAGGGGGCCTCAAGAGACCCAGTACTTC. Amino acid sequence: CATRGPQETQYF. The chain recombines TRBV10-3 with TRBJ2-5; TRBD1 matches at 7 bases. Germline loops: CDR1 ENHRY, CDR2 SYGVKD. CDR3 length: 12 residues. Losses at the gene ends were 10 bases for V and 2 bases for J; bases not matched to a gene: 4.

The V gene is TRBV9, the J gene TRBJ1-2; TRBD1 aligns across 9 bases. With 4 bases clipped from V and 4 bases from J, the junction kept 11 bases outside the gene matches. The CDR3 extends over 16 amino acids. Germline V gene sequence: CDR1 SGDLS, CDR2 YYNGEE. CDR3 sequence: CASSTQAATGGYGYTF. The CDR3 nucleotides read TGTGCCAGCAGCACACAGGCCGCGACAGGGGGCTATGGCTACACCTTC.

CDR3 amino acids: CASSSGSRYSNQPQHF. The CDR3 nucleotides read TGTGCCAGCAGCTCCGGATCGCGGTATAGCAATCAGCCCCAGCATTTT. V usage is TRBV6-2 or TRBV6-3 and J usage is TRBJ1-5, with D unclear. Germline assignment: CDR1 MNHEY and CDR2 SVGEGT. The CDR3 is 16 residues long. Trimming stripped 6 bases from V and 0 bases from J, with 15 bases between.

The rearrangement joins TRBV6-5 to TRBJ1-1; 8 bases map to TRBD1. Germline CDR1 and CDR2: MNHEY and SVGAGI. The CDR3 is 15 amino acids. V dropped 4 bases and J dropped 4; count of bases not matched to a gene: 8. This CDR3 is CASSSTGGTSTEAFF. CDR3 in DNA: TGTGCCAGCAGTTCCACAGGGGGTACAAGCACTGAAGCTTTCTTT.

This clone was counted a few times. The CDR3 spells CASSSRHLGYGYTF. The DNA of the CDR3 is TGTGCCAGCAGTTCCAGACACCTTGGCTATGGCTACACCTTC. This rearrangement joins TRBV6-5 to TRBJ1-2; no firm D call. Trimming removed 4 bases at V and 4 bases at J, with 13 bases between. CDR1 and CDR2 from the germline V gene are MNHEY and SVGAGI. The CDR3 is made up of 14 amino acids.